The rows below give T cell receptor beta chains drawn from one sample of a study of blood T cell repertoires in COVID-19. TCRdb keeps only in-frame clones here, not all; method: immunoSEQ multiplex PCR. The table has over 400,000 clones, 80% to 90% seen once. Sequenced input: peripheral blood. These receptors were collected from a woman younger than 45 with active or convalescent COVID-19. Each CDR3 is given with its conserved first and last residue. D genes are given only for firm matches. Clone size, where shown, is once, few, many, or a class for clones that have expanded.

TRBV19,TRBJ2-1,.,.,CASNGVWYNEQFF,TGTGCCAGTAACGGGGTATGGTACAATGAGCAGTTCTTC
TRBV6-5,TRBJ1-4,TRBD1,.,CASRGETGGAEKLFF,TGTGCCAGCAGAGGGGAGACAGGGGGGGCTGAAAAACTGTTTTTT
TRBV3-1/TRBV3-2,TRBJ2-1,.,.,CASSRLSDRYNEQFF,TGTGCCAGCAGCCGCCTATCAGACAGATACAATGAGCAGTTCTTC
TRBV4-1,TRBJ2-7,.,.,CASSARESGYEQYF,TGCGCCAGCAGCGCCAGGGAATCTGGCTACGAGCAGTACTTC
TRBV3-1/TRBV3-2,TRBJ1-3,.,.,CASSQSSGNTIYF,TGTGCCAGCAGCCAGAGCTCTGGAAACACCATATATTTT
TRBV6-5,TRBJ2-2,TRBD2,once,CASSYSGRYGELFF,TGTGCCAGCAGTTATAGCGGGAGGTACGGGGAGCTGTTTTTT
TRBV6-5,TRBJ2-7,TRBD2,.,CASSYSMAGGYEQYF,TGTGCCAGCAGTTATTCGATGGCGGGAGGATACGAGCAGTACTTC
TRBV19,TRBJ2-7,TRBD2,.,CASSIKASGFYEQYF,TGTGCCAGTAGTATTAAGGCTAGCGGGTTCTACGAGCAGTACTTC
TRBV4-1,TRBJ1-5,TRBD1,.,CASSQETTGGQPQHF,TGCGCCAGCAGCCAAGAAACGACAGGGGGTCAGCCCCAGCATTTT
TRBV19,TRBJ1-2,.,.,CASSIAGPVYGYTF,TGTGCCAGTAGTATTGCGGGGCCAGTCTATGGCTACACCTTC
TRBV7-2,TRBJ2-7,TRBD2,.,CASSLGGRGSYEQYF,TGTGCCAGCAGCTTAGGGGGGAGGGGCTCCTACGAGCAGTACTTC
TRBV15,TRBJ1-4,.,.,CATSRDLRATNEKLFF,TGTGCCACCAGCAGAGATCTCCGGGCAACTAATGAAAAACTGTTTTTT